This T cell receptor (beta chain) appears in the sequencing data of a study of cytomegalovirus exposure and HLA in healthy donors. PCR primers comprised 60 Vbeta and 13 Jbeta primers. Assay: immunoSEQ multiplex PCR; the TCRdb copy retains only in-frame clones and omits some. The repertoire holds around 85,000 clones, roughly 80% seen once, with approximately 31% in the top ten. This CDR3 contains 15 residues. Between the trimmed V and J ends, which lost 8 bases and 0 bases, there was a span of 15 bases. The V gene's germline CDR1 is SGHAT and CDR2 FQNNGV. The clonotype comes from a man over 45 in good health and CMV-seropositive. The gene calls are TRBV11-2 and TRBJ2-3; tentatively, D is TRBD1 (7 bases). The specimen sequenced was PBMCs. The CDR3 nucleotides are TGTGCCAGCGGCCAGGGGGGACTCAGCACAGATACGCAGTATTTT. Amino acid sequence: CASGQGGLSTDTQYF. The full variable domain, completed using reference TRBV11-2 and TRBJ2-3, is EAGVAQSPRYKIIEKRQSVAFWCNPISGHATLYWYQQILGQGPKLLIQFQNNGVVDDSQLPKDRFSAERLKGVDSTLKIQPAKLEDSAVYLCASGQGGLSTDTQYFGPGTRLTVL.